Given below is one T cell receptor beta chain in context. The data stem from a study of blood T cell repertoires in COVID-19. Overall study: The analysed material was cDNA or gDNA that came from T cells, B-cell-depleted T cells, or PBMCs.

Produced via immunoSEQ multiplex PCR; TCRdb's table is partial and in-frame only. Of around 140,000 clones listed, 85% to 90% are singletons. This CDR3 has 15 residues. The ends lost 4 bases at V and 1 base at J; junction bases unmatched: 6. The V gene's germline CDR1 is MGHRA and CDR2 YSYEKL. The TCR sequence derives from a man aged 50 to 59 with active COVID-19. The V gene is TRBV4-1, the J gene TRBJ1-1; 7 bases align to TRBD1. The sequenced sample was peripheral blood. CDR3: CASSPRQGGNTEAFF. The CDR3 nucleotides are TGCGCCAGCAGCCCACGACAGGGCGGGAACACTGAAGCTTTCTTT.